This entry lists 11 T cell receptor beta chains sequenced from one sample in a study of blood T cell repertoires in COVID-19. Some clones are missing from TCRdb's copy, which holds only in-frame ones; the method was immunoSEQ multiplex PCR. The sample records 200,000 to 300,000 clones, 84% being singletons. The specimen was peripheral blood. The receptor set was obtained from a man in his sixties with acute or convalescent COVID-19.

This chain joins TRBV21-1 and TRBJ2-7; the table's D call of TRBD2 was not tested on the DNA. TRBV21-1 is designated a pseudogene. This CDR3 spans 13 amino acids. The DNA for the CDR3 is TGTGCCAGCAGCAAAGACCAGCGGGGGGACGGGTACTTC. It encodes CASSKDQRGDGYF.

This rearrangement joins TRBV18 to TRBJ2-5; unclear D gene. The germline V and J ends were trimmed by 3 bases and 5 bases, with 13 bases remaining between them. The CDR3 consists of 14 residues. The V gene's germline CDR1 is KGHSH and CDR2 LQKENI. Written as DNA, the CDR3 is TGTGCCAGCTCACCTTCTAGGTCTGGGGAGACCCAGTACTTC. Translation: CASSPSRSGETQYF. Filled out from reference TRBV18 and TRBJ2-5, the complete variable domain reads NAGVMQNPRHLVRRRGQEARLRCSPMKGHSHVYWYRQLPEEGLKFMVYLQKENIIDESGMPKERFSAEFPKEGPSILRIQQVVRGDSAAYFCASSPSRSGETQYFGPGTRLLVL.

V gene TRBV7-2 combines with J gene TRBJ2-3; 12 nucleotides match TRBD2. Trimming removed 5 bases from V and 4 bases from J; junction bases left unmatched: 7. The germline V gene encodes CDR1 SGHTA and CDR2 FQGNSA. This CDR3 is 16 amino acids long. The CDR3 DNA is TGTGCCAGCAGCGGCCGACTAGCGGGAGCGTCAGATACGCAGTATTTT. Protein product: CASSGRLAGASDTQYF.

The chain combines TRBV30 with TRBJ1-1; D remains unclear. The CDR3 runs 12 residues. Germline CDR1 is GTSNPN and CDR2 is SVGIG (reference sequence). In nucleotides, the CDR3 is TGTGCGAGGGAACGCATGAACACTGAAGCTTTCTTT. Protein product: CARERMNTEAFF. Combining the CDR3 with reference TRBV30 and TRBJ1-1 gives the whole variable domain SQTIHQWPATLVQPVGSPLSLECTVEGTSNPNLYWYRQAAGRGLQLLFYSVGIGQISSEVPQNLSASRPQDRQFILSSKKLLLSDSGFYLCARERMNTEAFFGQGTRLTVV.

The gene calls are TRBV6-5 and TRBJ2-1; 7 bases are shared with TRBD2. Germline V gene lookup returns CDR1 MNHEY and CDR2 SVGAGI. The junction had 7 bases not matched to a gene; V was cut back by 2 bases and J by 6 bases. This CDR3 spans 15 amino acids. This chain's CDR3 is CASSYAGAAANEQFF. Written as DNA, the CDR3 is TGTGCCAGCAGTTACGCGGGAGCCGCCGCCAATGAGCAGTTCTTC.

On this clone itself: The same CDR3 can be traced to other DNA sequences in this sample. The rearrangement joins TRBV10-3 to TRBJ2-3; D ambiguous. V dropped 0 bases and J dropped 1 base, with 5 bases sitting between them. The CDR3 is 14 residues long. The germline V gene has CDR1 ENHRY and CDR2 SYGVKD. The DNA for the CDR3 is TGTGCCATCAGTGAGTCGTCAGGCACAGATACGCAGTATTTT. It encodes CAISESSGTDTQYF.

J is TRBJ2-2 and V is TRBV5-1; 7 bases are a match to TRBD1. The CDR3 extends over 14 amino acids. V dropped 3 bases and J dropped 4; count of bases not matched to a gene: 3. Germline V gene lookup returns CDR1 SGHRS and CDR2 YFSETQ. The CDR3 coding sequence is TGCGCCAGCAGCTCTGACAGGGCCACCGGGGAGCTGTTTTTT. This codes for CASSSDRATGELFF. Full variable domain (remainder filled in from reference TRBV5-1 and TRBJ2-2): KAGVTQTPRYLIKTRGQQVTLSCSPISGHRSVSWYQQTPGQGLQFLFEYFSETQRNKGNFPGRFSGRQFSNSRSEMNVSTLELGDSALYLCASSSDRATGELFFGEGSRLTVL.

The chain uses TRBV29-1 and TRBJ1-2; unclear D gene. CDR3 length: 15 residues. Trimming shortened V by 6 bases and J by 4 bases, and 21 bases separated the two germline ends. Germline V lookup: CDR1 SQVTM, CDR2 ANQGSEA. The CDR3 protein is CSVGFRPGSGYGYTF. The DNA for the CDR3 is TGCAGCGTGGGCTTTCGCCCTGGGAGCGGCTATGGCTACACCTTC.

The chain couples TRBV3-1 (or the pseudogene TRBV3-2) to TRBJ2-7; D is possibly TRBD1 (6 bases). Germline-derived CDR1 and CDR2 are LGHDT and YNNKEL (reference sequence). Trimming left V 4 bases short and J 7 bases short, with 11 bases between. CDR3 length: 12 residues. The CDR3 region has the DNA TGTGCCAGCAGCCTAGGCGACAGGGAGCAGTACTTC. It codes for CASSLGDREQYF.

This rearrangement joins TRBV7-9 to TRBJ2-5; 9 bases agree with TRBD2. Per the germline V gene, CDR1 is SEHNR and CDR2 is FQNEAQ (reference sequence). The V and J ends lost 3 bases and 4 bases, in that order; junction bases with no gene match: 3. The CDR3 has 14 amino acids. CDR3 protein: CASSFSGSGETQYF. The CDR3 nucleotides are TGTGCCAGCAGCTTTAGCGGGAGCGGAGAGACCCAGTACTTC.

This chain joins TRBV5-1 and TRBJ1-3; 10 bases align to TRBD1. V lost 4 bases to trimming and J lost 4 bases; unmatched junction nucleotides: 5. The CDR3 is 15 residues long. Germline loops: CDR1 SGHRS, CDR2 YFSETQ. CDR3 in DNA: TGCGCCAGCAGCAGGGACAGGGGTTCCGGAAACACCATATATTTT. Its protein is CASSRDRGSGNTIYF.